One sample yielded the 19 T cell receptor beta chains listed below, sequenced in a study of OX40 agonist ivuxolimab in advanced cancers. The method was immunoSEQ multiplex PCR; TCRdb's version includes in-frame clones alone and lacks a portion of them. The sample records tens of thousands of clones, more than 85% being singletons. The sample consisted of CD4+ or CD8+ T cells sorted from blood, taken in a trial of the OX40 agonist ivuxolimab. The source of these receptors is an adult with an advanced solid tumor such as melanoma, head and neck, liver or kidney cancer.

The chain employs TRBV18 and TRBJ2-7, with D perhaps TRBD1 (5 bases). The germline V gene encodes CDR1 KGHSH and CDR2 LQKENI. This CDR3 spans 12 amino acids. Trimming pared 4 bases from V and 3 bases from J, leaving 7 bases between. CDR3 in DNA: TGTGCCAGCTCACAAGACAGCTACGAGCAGTACTTC. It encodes CASSQDSYEQYF.

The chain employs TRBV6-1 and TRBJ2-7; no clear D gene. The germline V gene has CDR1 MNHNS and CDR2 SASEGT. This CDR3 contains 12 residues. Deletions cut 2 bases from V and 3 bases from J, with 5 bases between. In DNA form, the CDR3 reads TGTGCCAGCAGTGAACGGCGCTACGAGCAGTACTTC. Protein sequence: CASSERRYEQYF.

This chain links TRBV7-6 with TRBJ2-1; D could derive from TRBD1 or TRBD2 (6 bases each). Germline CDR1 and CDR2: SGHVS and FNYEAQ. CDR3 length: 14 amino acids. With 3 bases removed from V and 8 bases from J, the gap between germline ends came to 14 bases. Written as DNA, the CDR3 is TGTGCCAGCAGCTTGGAGGGGGAGGAATATGAGCAGTTCTTC. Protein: CASSLEGEEYEQFF.

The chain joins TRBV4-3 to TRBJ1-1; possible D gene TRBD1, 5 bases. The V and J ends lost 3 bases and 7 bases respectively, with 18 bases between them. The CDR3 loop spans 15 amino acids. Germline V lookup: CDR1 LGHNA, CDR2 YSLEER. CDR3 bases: TGCGCCAGCAGCCAGGAAGGGGTTTATAGGGGTGAAGCTTTCTTT. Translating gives CASSQEGVYRGEAFF.

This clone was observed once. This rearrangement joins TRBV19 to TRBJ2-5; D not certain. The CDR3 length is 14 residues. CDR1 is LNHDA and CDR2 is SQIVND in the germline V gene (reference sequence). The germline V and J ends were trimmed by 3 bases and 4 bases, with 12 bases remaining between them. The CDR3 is CASSMLGAAETQYF. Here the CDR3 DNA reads TGTGCCAGTAGTATGTTGGGTGCAGCAGAGACCCAGTACTTC.

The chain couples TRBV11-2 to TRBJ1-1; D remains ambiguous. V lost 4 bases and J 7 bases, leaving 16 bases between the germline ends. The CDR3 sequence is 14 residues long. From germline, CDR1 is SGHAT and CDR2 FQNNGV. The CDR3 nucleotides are TGTGCCAGCAGCTCCACCGGACGGCCCGATGAAGCTTTCTTT. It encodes CASSSTGRPDEAFF.

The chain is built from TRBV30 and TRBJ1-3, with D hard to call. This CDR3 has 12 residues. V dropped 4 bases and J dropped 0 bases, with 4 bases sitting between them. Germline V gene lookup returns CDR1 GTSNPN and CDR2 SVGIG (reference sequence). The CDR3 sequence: CAWNPSGNTIYF. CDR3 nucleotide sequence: TGTGCCTGGAATCCCTCTGGAAACACCATATATTTT.

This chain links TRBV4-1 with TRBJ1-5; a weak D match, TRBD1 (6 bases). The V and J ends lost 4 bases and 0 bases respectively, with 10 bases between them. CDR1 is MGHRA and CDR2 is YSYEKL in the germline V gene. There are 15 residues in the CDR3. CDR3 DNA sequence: TGCGCCAGCAGCCTCCGGACAGATAGCAATCAGCCCCAGCATTTT. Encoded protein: CASSLRTDSNQPQHF.

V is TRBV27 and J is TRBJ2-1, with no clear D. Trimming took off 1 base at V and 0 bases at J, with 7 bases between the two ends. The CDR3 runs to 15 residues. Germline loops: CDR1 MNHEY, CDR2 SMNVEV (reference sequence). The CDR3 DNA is TGTGCCAGCAGTTTATTCAGGTCCTCCTACAATGAGCAGTTCTTC. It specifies CASSLFRSSYNEQFF.

CDR3 in DNA: TGTGCCAGCAGCTTAGATCTAGGGACAGGGGCTGGCTACACCTTC. Translating it yields CASSLDLGTGAGYTF. This rearrangement joins TRBV7-9 to TRBJ1-2; TRBD1 aligns across 10 bases. CDR1 and CDR2 (germline): SEHNR, FQNEAQ (reference sequence). The junction had 6 bases not matched to a gene; V was cut back by 1 base and J by 7 bases. The CDR3 sequence is 15 residues long.

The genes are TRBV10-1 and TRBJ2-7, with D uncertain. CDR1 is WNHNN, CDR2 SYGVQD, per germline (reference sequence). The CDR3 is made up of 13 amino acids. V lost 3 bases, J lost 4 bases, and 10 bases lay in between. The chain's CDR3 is CASSDRVGYEQYF. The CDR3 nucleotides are TGCGCCAGCAGTGATAGGGTAGGGTACGAGCAGTACTTC.

The CDR3 nucleotides are TGTGCCAGCAGCTCGGACAGGGGCACCTATGGCTACACCTTC. It is translated as CASSSDRGTYGYTF. The V and J genes are TRBV6-5 and TRBJ1-2; 9 bases map to TRBD1. CDR1 is MNHEY and CDR2 is SVGAGI in the germline V gene. Losses at the gene ends were 6 bases for V and 4 bases for J; bases not matched to a gene: 6. CDR3 size: 14 residues.

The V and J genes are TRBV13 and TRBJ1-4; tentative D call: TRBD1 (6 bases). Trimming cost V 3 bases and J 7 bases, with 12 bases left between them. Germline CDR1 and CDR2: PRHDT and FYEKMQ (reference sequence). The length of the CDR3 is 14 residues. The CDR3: CASSFRTASEKLFF. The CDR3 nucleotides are TGTGCCAGCAGCTTCCGGACAGCTTCTGAAAAACTGTTTTTT.

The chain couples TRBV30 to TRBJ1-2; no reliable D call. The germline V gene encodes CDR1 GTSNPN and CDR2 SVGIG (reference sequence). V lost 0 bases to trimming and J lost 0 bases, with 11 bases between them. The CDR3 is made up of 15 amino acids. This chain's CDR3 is CAWSVLTYTNYGYTF. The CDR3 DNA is TGTGCCTGGAGTGTATTGACGTATACTAACTATGGCTACACCTTC.

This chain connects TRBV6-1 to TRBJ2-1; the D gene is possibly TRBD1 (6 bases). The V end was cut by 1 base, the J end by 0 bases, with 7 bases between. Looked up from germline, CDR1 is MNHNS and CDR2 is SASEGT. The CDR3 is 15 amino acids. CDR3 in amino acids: CASSEVDSSYNEQFF. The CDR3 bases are TGTGCCAGCAGTGAAGTGGACAGCTCCTACAATGAGCAGTTCTTC.

The CDR3 sequence is CASRRDRGSGTEAFF. CDR3 bases: TGTGCCAGCAGAAGGGACAGGGGATCGGGGACTGAAGCTTTCTTT. This sequence joins TRBV27 and TRBJ1-1, with 10 bases that match TRBD1. The V gene's germline CDR1 is MNHEY and CDR2 SMNVEV (reference sequence). The junction had 9 bases not matched to a gene; V was cut back by 6 bases and J by 5 bases. The CDR3 consists of 15 residues.

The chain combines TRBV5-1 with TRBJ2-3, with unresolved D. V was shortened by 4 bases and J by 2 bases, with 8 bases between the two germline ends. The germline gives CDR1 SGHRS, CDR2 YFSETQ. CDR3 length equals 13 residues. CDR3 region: CASSRDSTDTQYF. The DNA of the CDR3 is TGCGCCAGCAGCCGAGACTCCACAGATACGCAGTATTTT.

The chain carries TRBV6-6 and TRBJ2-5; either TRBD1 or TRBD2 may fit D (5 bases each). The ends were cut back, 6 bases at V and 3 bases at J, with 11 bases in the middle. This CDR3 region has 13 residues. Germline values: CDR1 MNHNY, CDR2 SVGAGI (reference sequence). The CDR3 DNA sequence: TGTGCCAGCAGGGGGACCTACGAAGAGACCCAGTACTTC. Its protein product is CASRGTYEETQYF.

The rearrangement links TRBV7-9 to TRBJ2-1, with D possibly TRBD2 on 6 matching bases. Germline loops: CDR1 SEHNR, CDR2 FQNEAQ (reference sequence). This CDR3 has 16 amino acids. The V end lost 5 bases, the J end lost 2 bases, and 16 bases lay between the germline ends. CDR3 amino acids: CASSPNRLEAYNEQFF. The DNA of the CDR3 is TGTGCCAGCAGCCCCAACAGACTAGAGGCCTACAATGAGCAGTTCTTC.